This T cell receptor (beta chain) was profiled in a study of response to subunit inactivated influenza vaccine. Via MiXCR, TCRdb re-called the RT-PCR reads, giving one row per CDR3 protein. The table has approximately 700,000 distinct CDR3 sequences, approximately 14% seen once. Germline V CDR1 and CDR2: DFQATT, SNEGSKA (reference sequence). Deletions cut 0 bases from V and 8 bases from J, with 13 bases between. CDR3 length: 13 residues. This material consisted of PBMCs from blood, taken 14 to 15 days before vaccination. The genes are TRBV20-1 and TRBJ1-2; D call uncertain. The sequence was obtained from a man aged 45-60 years who received an inactivated influenza vaccine. CDR3 sequence (DNA): TGCAGTGCTAGAGATGTGATGGTCGGCGGCTACACCTTC. It yields the protein CSARDVMVGGYTF.